The entry that follows covers one T cell receptor beta chain sequence. The data originate from a study of neurological immune-mediated disorders. TCRdb reprocessed the 5' RACE reads via MiXCR and lists one record per CDR3 protein. The sample yields tens of thousands of distinct CDR3 sequences, 3.5% seen once. The sample was PBMCs. This sequence was found in a woman aged 45-65 years with multiple sclerosis.

CDR3 residues: CASSALVRGVNTEAFF. DNA of the CDR3: TGTGCCAGTAGTGCCTTAGTTCGGGGTGTGAACACTGAAGCTTTCTTT. The chain combines TRBV19 with TRBJ1-1; D call uncertain. V lost 5 bases and J 0 bases, leaving 16 bases between the germline ends. The CDR3 runs to 16 residues. Germline V CDR1 and CDR2: LNHDA, SQIVND (reference sequence).